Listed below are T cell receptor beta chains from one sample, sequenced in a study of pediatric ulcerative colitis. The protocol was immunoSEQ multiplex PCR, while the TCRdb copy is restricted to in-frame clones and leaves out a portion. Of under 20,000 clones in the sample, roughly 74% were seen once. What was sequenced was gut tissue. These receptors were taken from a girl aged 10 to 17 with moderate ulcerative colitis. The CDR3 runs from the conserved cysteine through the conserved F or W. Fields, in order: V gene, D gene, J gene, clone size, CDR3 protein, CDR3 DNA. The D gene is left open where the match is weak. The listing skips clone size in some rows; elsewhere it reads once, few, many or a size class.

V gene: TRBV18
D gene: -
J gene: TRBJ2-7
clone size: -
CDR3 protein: CASAGSSYEQYF
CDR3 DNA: TGTGCCAGCGCAGGTTCCAGCTACGAGCAGTACTTC

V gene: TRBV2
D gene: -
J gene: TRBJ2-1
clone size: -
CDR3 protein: CASVRDNEQFF
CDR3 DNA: TGTGCCAGCGTTAGGGACAATGAGCAGTTCTTC

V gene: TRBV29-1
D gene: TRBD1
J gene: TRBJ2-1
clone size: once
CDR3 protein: CSVFPVEGQGYNEQFF
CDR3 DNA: TGCAGCGTTTTCCCCGTGGAGGGACAGGGCTACAATGAGCAGTTCTTC

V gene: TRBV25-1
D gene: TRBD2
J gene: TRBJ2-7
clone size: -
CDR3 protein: CASPGTSGRAYEQYF
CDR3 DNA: TGTGCCAGCCCCGGGACTAGCGGGAGGGCGTACGAGCAGTACTTC

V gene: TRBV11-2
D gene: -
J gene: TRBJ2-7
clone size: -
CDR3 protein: CASSLESPGHEQYF
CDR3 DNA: TGTGCCAGCAGCTTAGAATCTCCCGGCCACGAGCAGTACTTC

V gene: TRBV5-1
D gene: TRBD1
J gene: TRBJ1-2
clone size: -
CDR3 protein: CASSLGQGGYTF
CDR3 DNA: TGCGCCAGCAGCTTGGGACAGGGTGGCTACACCTTC

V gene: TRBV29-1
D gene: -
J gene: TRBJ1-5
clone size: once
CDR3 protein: CSVAPKGQGFYSNQPQHF
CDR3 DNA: TGCAGCGTTGCCCCAAAGGGGCAGGGGTTTTATAGCAATCAGCCCCAGCATTTT

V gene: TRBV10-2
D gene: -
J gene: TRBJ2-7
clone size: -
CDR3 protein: CASSVGPPPYEQYF
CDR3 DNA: TGCGCCAGCAGTGTTGGTCCTCCCCCCTACGAGCAGTACTTC

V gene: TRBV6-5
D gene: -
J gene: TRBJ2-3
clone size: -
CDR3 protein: CASSSQGRDTQYF
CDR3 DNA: TGTGCCAGCAGTTCACAGGGTAGAGATACGCAGTATTTT

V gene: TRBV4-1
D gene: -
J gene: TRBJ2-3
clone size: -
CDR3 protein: CASSQDPAGSENF
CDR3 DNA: TGCGCCAGCAGCCAAGATCCGGCGGGGTCCGAGAATTTT

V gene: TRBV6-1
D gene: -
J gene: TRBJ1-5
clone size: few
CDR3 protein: CASSELWVDQPQHF
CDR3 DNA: TGTGCCAGCAGTGAGCTTTGGGTCGATCAGCCCCAGCATTTT

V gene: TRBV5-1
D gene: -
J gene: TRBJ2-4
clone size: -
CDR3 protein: CASSPDGGRYIQYF
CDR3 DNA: TGCGCCAGCAGCCCGGACGGGGGAAGGTACATTCAGTACTTC

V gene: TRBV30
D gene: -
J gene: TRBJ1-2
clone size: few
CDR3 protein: CAWSVQQGGGYTF
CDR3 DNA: TGTGCCTGGAGTGTACAACAGGGCGGAGGCTACACCTTC

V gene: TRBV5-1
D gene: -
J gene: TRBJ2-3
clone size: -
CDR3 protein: CASSGPRGSSTDTQYF
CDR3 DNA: TGCGCCAGCAGCGGCCCTCGGGGATCTAGCACAGATACGCAGTATTTT

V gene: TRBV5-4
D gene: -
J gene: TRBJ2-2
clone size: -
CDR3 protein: CASSLGTVNTGELFF
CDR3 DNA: TGTGCCAGCAGCTTGGGGACAGTAAACACCGGGGAGCTGTTTTTT

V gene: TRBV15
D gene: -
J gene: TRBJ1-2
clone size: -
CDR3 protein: CATSRGRARGANYGYTF
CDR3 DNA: TGTGCCACCAGCAGAGGAAGGGCTCGGGGGGCCAACTATGGCTACACCTTC

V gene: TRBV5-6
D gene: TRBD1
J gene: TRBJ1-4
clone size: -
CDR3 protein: CASSISTGGREKLFF
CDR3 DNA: TGTGCCAGCAGTATCTCGACAGGGGGAAGAGAAAAACTGTTTTTT

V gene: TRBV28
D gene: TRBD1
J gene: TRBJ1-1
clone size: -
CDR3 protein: CARRDRGDTEAFF
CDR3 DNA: TGTGCCAGGAGGGACAGGGGGGACACTGAAGCTTTCTTT

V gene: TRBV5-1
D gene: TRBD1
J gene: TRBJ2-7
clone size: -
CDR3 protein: CASSFGQGLSSYEQYF
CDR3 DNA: TGCGCCAGCAGCTTTGGACAGGGGTTGTCCTCCTACGAGCAGTACTTC

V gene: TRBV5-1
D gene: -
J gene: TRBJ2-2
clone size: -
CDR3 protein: CASSLEGNTGELFF
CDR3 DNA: TGCGCCAGCAGCTTGGAAGGAAACACCGGGGAGCTGTTTTTT

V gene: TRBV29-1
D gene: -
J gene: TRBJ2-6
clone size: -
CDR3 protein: CSVPEYSGANVLTF
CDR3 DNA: TGCAGCGTTCCCGAATACTCTGGGGCCAACGTCCTGACTTTC

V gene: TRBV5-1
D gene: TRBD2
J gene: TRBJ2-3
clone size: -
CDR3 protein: CASSSRAGGPGSTDTQYF
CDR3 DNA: TGCGCCAGCAGCTCGCGGGCGGGAGGGCCAGGTAGCACAGATACGCAGTATTTT

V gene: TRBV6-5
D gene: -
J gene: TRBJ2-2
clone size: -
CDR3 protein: CASSYPRDGELFF
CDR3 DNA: TGTGCCAGCAGTTACCCAAGGGACGGGGAGCTGTTTTTT

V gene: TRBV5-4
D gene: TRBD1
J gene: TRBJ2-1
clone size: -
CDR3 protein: CASSYGTGILNEQFF
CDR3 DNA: TGTGCCAGCAGCTACGGGACAGGGATTCTCAATGAGCAGTTCTTC

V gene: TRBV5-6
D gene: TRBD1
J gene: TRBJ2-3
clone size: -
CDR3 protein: CASSHNPLSRQGATDTQYF
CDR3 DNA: TGTGCCAGCAGCCACAATCCCCTATCCCGACAGGGGGCCACAGATACGCAGTATTTT

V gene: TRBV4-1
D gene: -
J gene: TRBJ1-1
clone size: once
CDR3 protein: CASSRGRSEAFF
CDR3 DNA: TGCGCCAGCAGCCGGGGGCGGTCTGAAGCTTTCTTT

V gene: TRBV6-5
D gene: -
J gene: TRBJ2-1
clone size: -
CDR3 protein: CASSSQPGFLGGEQFF
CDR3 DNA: TGTGCCAGCAGTTCCCAGCCCGGGTTCCTAGGTGGTGAGCAGTTCTTC

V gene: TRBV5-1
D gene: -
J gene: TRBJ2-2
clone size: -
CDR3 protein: CASSLALATANTGELFF
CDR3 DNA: TGCGCCAGCAGCTTGGCACTAGCTACCGCAAACACCGGGGAGCTGTTTTTT

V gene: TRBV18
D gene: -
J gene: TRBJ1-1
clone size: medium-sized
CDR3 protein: CASSTTSDPDTEAFF
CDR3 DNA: TGTGCCAGCTCAACCACCTCCGATCCGGACACTGAAGCTTTCTTT

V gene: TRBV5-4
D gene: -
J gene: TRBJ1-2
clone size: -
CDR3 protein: CASSLVGGLVGGYTF
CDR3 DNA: TGTGCCAGCAGCTTGGTTGGGGGGCTCGTGGGCGGCTACACCTTC

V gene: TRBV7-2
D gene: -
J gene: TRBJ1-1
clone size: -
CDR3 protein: CASSPGPGKGTEAFF
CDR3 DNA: TGTGCCAGCAGCCCTGGTCCAGGGAAGGGCACTGAAGCTTTCTTT

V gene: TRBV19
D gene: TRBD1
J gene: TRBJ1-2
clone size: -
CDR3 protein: CATFRQGGWGGYTF
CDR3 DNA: TGTGCCACTTTTCGACAGGGCGGATGGGGTGGCTACACCTTC

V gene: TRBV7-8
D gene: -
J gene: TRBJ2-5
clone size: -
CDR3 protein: CASSLHSVGQETQYF
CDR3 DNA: TGTGCCAGCAGCTTACATAGCGTGGGGCAAGAGACCCAGTACTTC

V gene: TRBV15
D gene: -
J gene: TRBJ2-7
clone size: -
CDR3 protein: CATSRDSPYEQYF
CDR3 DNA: TGTGCCACCAGCAGAGATTCACCCTACGAGCAGTACTTC

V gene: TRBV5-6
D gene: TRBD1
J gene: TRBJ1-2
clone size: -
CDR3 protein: CASSLVTGSYGYTF
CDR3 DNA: TGTGCCAGCAGCTTAGTGACAGGGTCCTATGGCTACACCTTC

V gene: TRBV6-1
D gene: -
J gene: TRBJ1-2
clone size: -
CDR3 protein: CASLNLQNYGYTF
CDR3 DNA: TGTGCCAGCCTCAATCTTCAAAACTATGGCTACACCTTC

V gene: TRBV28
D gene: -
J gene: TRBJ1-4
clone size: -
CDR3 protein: CASSSGFGAGEKLFF
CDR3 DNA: TGTGCCAGCAGTTCGGGGTTCGGGGCGGGAGAAAAACTGTTTTTT